This T cell receptor (beta chain) was recovered during a study of tumor-infiltrating lymphocytes in primary liver carcinoma. The study extracted blood RNA from unsorted whole blood and also extracted germline DNA. From 500 ng of total RNA, TCR beta-specific cDNA was reverse-transcribed using a constant-region primer. A slightly modified ARM-PCR protocol with three nested multiplex PCR rounds produced these TCR beta libraries. Both of the initial two PCR rounds ran for around 10 cycles and employed TRBV1-TRBV30 forward primers alongside a C-beta reverse primer. TCRdb itself ran the multiplex PCR reads through MiXCR, one entry per CDR3 protein. Altogether 310,000 or so distinct CDR3 sequences are present, more than 55% being singletons, with the ten largest covering over 15%. V was cut by 4 bases and J by 0 bases, with 10 bases left in between. CDR1 is MDHEN and CDR2 is SYDVKM in the germline V gene. The CDR3 has 14 residues.

This receptor was taken from a woman aged 25 to 39 with primary liver carcinoma and hepatitis B virus infection. The V gene is TRBV28, the J gene TRBJ2-7; maybe TRBD2 (5 bases). The specimen was peripheral blood. The CDR3 spells CASSSSRPSYEQYF. CDR3 in DNA: TGTGCCAGCAGTTCTAGCCGCCCCTCCTACGAGCAGTACTTC. Full variable domain (outside the CDR3, taken from reference TRBV28 and TRBJ2-7): DVKVTQSSRYLVKRTGEKVFLECVQDMDHENMFWYRQDPGLGLRLIYFSYDVKMKEKGDIPEGYSVSREKKERFSLILESASTNQTSMYLCASSSSRPSYEQYFGPGTRLTVT.